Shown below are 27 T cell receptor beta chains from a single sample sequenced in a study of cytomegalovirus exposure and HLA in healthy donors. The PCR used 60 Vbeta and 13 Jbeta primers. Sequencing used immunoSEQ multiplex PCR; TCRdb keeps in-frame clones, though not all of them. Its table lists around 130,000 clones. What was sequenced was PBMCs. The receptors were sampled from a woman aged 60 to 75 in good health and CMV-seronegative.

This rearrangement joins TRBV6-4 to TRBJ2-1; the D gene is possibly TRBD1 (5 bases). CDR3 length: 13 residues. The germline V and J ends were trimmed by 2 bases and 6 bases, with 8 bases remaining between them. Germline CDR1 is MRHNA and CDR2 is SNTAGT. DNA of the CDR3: TGTGCCAGCAGTGACCCAGGGTTCAATGAGCAGTTCTTC. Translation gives CASSDPGFNEQFF.

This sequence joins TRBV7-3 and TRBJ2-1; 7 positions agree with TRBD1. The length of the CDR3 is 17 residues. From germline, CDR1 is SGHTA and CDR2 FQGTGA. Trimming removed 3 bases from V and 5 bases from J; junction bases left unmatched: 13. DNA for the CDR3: TGTGCCAGCAGCTTCGATTCGACCGGGACAGCCAACAATGAGCAGTTCTTC. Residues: CASSFDSTGTANNEQFF.

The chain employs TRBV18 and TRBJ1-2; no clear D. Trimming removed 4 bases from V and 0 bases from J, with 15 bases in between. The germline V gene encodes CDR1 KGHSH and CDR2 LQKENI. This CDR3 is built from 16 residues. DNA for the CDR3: TGTGCCAGCTCACTCGGACTCAGGACCGCTAACTATGGCTACACCTTC. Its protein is CASSLGLRTANYGYTF.

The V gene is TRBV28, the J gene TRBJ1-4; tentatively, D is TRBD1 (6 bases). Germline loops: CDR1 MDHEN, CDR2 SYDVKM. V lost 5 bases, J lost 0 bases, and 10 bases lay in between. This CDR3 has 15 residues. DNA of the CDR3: TGTGCCAGCAGTAGTTCAGGGGCAACTAATGAAAAACTGTTTTTT. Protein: CASSSSGATNEKLFF.

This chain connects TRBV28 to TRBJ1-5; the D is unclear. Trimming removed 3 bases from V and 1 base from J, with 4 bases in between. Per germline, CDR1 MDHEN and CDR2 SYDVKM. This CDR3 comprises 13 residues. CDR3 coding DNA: TGTGCCAGCAGTTTGAGGAGCAATCAGCCCCAGCATTTT. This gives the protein CASSLRSNQPQHF.

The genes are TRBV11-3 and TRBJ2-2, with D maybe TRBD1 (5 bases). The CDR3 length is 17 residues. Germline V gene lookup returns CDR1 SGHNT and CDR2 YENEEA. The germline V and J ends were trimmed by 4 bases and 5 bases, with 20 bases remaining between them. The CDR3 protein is CASSSRRVLRWTGELFF. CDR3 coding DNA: TGTGCCAGCAGCTCCCGCAGGGTTTTGCGGTGGACCGGGGAGCTGTTTTTT.

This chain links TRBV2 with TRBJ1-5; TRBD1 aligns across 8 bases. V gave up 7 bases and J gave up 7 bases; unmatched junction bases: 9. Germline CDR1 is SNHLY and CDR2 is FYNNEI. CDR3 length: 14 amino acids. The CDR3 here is CASTTDRGLQPQHF. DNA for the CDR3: TGTGCCAGCACCACAGACAGGGGACTACAGCCCCAGCATTTT.

CDR3 DNA: TGCAGCGTTGCACCGGGACAGGGGGCCGACGAGCAGTACTTC. The encoded protein is CSVAPGQGADEQYF. This chain joins TRBV29-1 and TRBJ2-7, with 12 bases lining up with TRBD1. Trimming cost V 4 bases and J 5 bases; bases outside gene matches: 6. The germline V gene has CDR1 SQVTM and CDR2 ANQGSEA. This CDR3 is 14 amino acids long.

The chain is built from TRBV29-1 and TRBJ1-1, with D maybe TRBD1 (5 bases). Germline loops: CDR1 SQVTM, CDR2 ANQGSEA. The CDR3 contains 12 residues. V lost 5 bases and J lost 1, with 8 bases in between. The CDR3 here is CSVQQENTEAFF. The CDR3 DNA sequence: TGCAGCGTTCAACAGGAGAACACTGAAGCTTTCTTT.

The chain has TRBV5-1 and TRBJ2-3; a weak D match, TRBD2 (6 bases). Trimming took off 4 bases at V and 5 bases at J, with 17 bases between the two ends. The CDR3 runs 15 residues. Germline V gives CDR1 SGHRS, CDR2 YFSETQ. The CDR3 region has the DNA TGCGCCAGCAGCCGCGGGACGGCACTTGGAGATACGCAGTATTTT. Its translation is CASSRGTALGDTQYF.

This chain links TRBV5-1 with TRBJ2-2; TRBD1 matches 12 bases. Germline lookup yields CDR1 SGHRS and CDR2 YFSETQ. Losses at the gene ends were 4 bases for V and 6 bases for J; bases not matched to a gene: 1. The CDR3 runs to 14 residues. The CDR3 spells CASSGTGGPGELFF. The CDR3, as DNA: TGCGCCAGCAGCGGGACAGGGGGCCCCGGGGAGCTGTTTTTT.

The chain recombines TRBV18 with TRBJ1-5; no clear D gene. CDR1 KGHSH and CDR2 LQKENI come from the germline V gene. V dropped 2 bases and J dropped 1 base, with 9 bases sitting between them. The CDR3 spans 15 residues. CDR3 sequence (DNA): TGTGCCAGCTCACCAGCCGGGGTCAGCAATCAGCCCCAGCATTTT. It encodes CASSPAGVSNQPQHF. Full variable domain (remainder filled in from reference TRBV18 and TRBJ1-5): NAGVMQNPRHLVRRRGQEARLRCSPMKGHSHVYWYRQLPEEGLKFMVYLQKENIIDESGMPKERFSAEFPKEGPSILRIQQVVRGDSAAYFCASSPAGVSNQPQHFGDGTRLSIL.

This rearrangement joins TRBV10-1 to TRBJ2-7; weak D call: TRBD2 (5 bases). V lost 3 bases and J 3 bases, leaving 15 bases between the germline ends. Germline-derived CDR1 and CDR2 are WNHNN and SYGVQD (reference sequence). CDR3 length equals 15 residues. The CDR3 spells CASSDPGRDYYEQYF. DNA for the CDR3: TGCGCCAGCAGTGACCCAGGACGGGATTACTACGAGCAGTACTTC.

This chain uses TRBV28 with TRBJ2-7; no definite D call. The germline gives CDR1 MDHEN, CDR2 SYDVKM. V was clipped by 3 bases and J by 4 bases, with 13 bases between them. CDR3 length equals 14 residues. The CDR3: CASSFPPRAYEQYF. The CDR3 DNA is TGTGCCAGCAGTTTCCCCCCTCGAGCATACGAGCAGTACTTC. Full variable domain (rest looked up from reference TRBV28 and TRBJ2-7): DVKVTQSSRYLVKRTGEKVFLECVQDMDHENMFWYRQDPGLGLRLIYFSYDVKMKEKGDIPEGYSVSREKKERFSLILESASTNQTSMYLCASSFPPRAYEQYFGPGTRLTVT.

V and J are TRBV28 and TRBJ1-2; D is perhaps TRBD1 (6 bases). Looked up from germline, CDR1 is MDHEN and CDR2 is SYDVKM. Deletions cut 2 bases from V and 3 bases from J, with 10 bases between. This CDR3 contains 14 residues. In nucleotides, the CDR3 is TGTGCCAGCAGTTTAGAGGACAGTCACTATGGCTACACCTTC. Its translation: CASSLEDSHYGYTF.

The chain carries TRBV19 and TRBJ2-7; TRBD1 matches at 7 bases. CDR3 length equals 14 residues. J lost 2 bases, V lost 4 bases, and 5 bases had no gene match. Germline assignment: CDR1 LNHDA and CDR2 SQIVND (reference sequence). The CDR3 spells CASSTTGLPYEQYF. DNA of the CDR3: TGTGCCAGTAGTACGACAGGGCTACCCTACGAGCAGTACTTC.

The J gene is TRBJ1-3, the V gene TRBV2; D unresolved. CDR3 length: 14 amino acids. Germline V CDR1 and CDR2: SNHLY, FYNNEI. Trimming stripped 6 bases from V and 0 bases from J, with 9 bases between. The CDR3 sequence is CASRGSSSGNTIYF. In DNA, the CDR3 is TGTGCCAGCAGAGGGAGTTCCTCTGGAAACACCATATATTTT.

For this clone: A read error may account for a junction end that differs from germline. CDR3 bases: TGCGCCAGCAGCCCCTTTAGCGGGAGCTACAATGAGCAGCTCTTC. Protein: CASSPFSGSYNEQLF. This chain links TRBV5-1 with TRBJ2-1, with 9 bases lining up with TRBD2. The CDR3 has 15 amino acids. Germline CDR1 and CDR2: SGHRS and YFSETQ.

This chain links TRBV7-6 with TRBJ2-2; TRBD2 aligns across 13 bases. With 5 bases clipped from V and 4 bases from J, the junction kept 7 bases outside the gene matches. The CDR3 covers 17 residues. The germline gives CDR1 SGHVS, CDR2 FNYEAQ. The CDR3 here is CASSPTSGGAGTGELFF. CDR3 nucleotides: TGTGCCAGCAGCCCTACTAGCGGGGGGGCCGGCACCGGGGAGCTGTTTTTT.

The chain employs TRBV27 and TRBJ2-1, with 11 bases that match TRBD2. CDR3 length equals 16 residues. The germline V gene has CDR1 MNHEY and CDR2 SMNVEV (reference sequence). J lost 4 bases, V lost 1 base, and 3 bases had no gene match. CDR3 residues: CASSLFASGRYNEQFF. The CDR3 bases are TGTGCCAGCAGTTTATTTGCTAGCGGGAGGTACAATGAGCAGTTCTTC.

This CDR3 reads CASSFGGGMARYF. CDR3 DNA: TGCGCCAGCAGCTTTGGGGGGGGTATGGCACGGTACTTC. The chain recombines TRBV5-1 with TRBJ2-7; 7 bases align to TRBD2. Germline CDR1 and CDR2: SGHRS and YFSETQ. The ends lost 2 bases at V and 12 bases at J; junction bases unmatched: 11. The CDR3 consists of 13 residues.

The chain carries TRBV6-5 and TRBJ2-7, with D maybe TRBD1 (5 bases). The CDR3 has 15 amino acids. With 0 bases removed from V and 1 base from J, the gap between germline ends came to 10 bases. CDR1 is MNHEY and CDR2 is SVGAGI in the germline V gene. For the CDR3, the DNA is TGTGCCAGCAGTTACTCGGTAAGGGGTTCCTACGAGCAGTACTTC. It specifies CASSYSVRGSYEQYF.

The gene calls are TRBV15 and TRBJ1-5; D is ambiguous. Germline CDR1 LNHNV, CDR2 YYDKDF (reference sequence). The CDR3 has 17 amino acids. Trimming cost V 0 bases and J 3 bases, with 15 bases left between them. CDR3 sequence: CATSRDRWVAANQPQHF. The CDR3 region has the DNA TGTGCCACCAGCAGAGATCGTTGGGTAGCCGCCAATCAGCCCCAGCATTTT.

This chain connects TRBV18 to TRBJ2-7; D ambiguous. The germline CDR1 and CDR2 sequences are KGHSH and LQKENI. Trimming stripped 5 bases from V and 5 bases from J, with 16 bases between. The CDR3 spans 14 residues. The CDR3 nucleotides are TGTGCCAGCTCAGCATCCCTGACCCGGGACGAGCAGTACTTC. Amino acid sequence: CASSASLTRDEQYF.

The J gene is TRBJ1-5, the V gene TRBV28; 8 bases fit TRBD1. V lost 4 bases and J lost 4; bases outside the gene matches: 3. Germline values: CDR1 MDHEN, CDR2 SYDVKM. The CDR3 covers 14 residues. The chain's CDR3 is CASSWDRPNQPQHF. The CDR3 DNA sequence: TGTGCCAGCAGTTGGGACAGGCCGAATCAGCCCCAGCATTTT.

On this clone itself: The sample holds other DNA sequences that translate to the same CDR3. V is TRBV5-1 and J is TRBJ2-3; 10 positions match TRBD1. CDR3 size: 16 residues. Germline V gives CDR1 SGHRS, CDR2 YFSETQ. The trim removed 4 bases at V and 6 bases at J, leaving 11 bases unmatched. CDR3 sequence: CASSVIGTGASDTQYF. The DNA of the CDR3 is TGCGCCAGCAGCGTCATCGGGACAGGGGCATCGGATACGCAGTATTTT. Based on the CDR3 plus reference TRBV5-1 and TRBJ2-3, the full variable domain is KAGVTQTPRYLIKTRGQQVTLSCSPISGHRSVSWYQQTPGQGLQFLFEYFSETQRNKGNFPGRFSGRQFSNSRSEMNVSTLELGDSALYLCASSVIGTGASDTQYFGPGTRLTVL.

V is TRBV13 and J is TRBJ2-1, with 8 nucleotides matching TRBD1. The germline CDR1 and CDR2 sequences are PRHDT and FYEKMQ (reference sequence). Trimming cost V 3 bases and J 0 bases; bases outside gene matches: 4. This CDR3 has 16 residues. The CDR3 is CASSFQGATSYNEQFF. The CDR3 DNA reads TGTGCCAGCAGCTTTCAGGGGGCCACCTCCTACAATGAGCAGTTCTTC.